These 23 T cell receptor beta chains came from one sample sequenced in a study of T cell responses to AZD1222 COVID-19 vaccine. Profiling relied on immunoSEQ multiplex PCR, and the TCRdb table lists in-frame clones only, not all of them. The data contain approximately 110,000 clones, roughly 82% of them singletons. This specimen consisted of peripheral blood, obtained on day 0 of AZD1222 vaccination. These receptors were taken from an adult in good health.

The rearrangement links TRBV27 to TRBJ1-6; TRBD1 agrees at 11 bases. V lost 5 bases, J lost 0 bases, and 9 bases stayed unmatched. The germline gives CDR1 MNHEY, CDR2 SMNVEV (reference sequence). This CDR3 is 19 amino acids long. The CDR3 region has the DNA TGTGCCAGCAGTACCGGGACAGGGGGACTGGGCTCCTATAATTCACCCCTCCACTTT. Its translation: CASSTGTGGLGSYNSPLHF.

A few counts support this clone. This chain uses TRBV4-2 with TRBJ2-2, with TRBD2 identical over 13 bases. Germline loops: CDR1 LGHNA, CDR2 YNFKEQ. The ends lost 2 bases at V and 6 bases at J; junction bases unmatched: 0. The CDR3 length is 15 residues. The CDR3 region is CASSQTSGGAGELFF. Written as DNA, the CDR3 is TGTGCCAGCAGCCAAACTAGCGGGGGGGCCGGGGAGCTGTTTTTT.

In its sample, this clone is medium-sized. The CDR3 protein is CASSLAPSGGLHEQYF. In nucleotides, the CDR3 is TGTGCCAGCAGCTTGGCTCCTAGCGGGGGATTACACGAGCAGTACTTC. This chain joins TRBV5-4 and TRBJ2-7; 10 nucleotides align to TRBD2. This CDR3 contains 16 residues. V shed 0 bases and J 5 bases; nucleotides not matched to a gene: 8. Germline CDR1 SGHNT, CDR2 YYREEE (reference sequence).

The CDR3 DNA follows: TGTGCCAGCAGTTTTACCACTGAAGCTTTCTTT. Translation: CASSFTTEAFF. The V gene is TRBV12-3 or TRBV12-4, the J gene TRBJ1-1; D remains ambiguous. Deletions cut 3 bases from V and 4 bases from J, with 3 bases between. The CDR3 covers 11 residues.

This clone was observed a handful of times. CDR3: CARSYGGAWNIQYF. In DNA form, the CDR3 reads TGTGCCAGAAGCTATGGCGGGGCATGGAACATTCAGTACTTC. The chain is built from TRBV5-3 and TRBJ2-4, with a weak D call TRBD2 (6 bases). TRBV5-3 is assigned to the ORF class and has an uncertain function. The V gene lost 3 bases and the J gene lost 7 bases, with 14 bases spanning the gap. CDR3 length equals 14 residues.

In this sample, this clone turned up a few times. The chain employs TRBV5-1 and TRBJ2-3, with 8 bases that match TRBD2. Per the germline V gene, CDR1 is SGHRS and CDR2 is YFSETQ. V lost 4 bases, J lost 6 bases, and 10 bases stayed unmatched. The CDR3 contains 15 residues. CDR3: CASSLRGVLPDTQYF. As DNA, the CDR3 is TGCGCCAGCAGCCTGCGGGGGGTCCTTCCCGATACGCAGTATTTT.

CDR3 in DNA: TGTGCCAGCAGCTCCCCCCCCGGGGGCCCCAGTCTCGAGCAGTACTTC. It codes for CASSSPPGGPSLEQYF. The rearrangement uses TRBV6-2 or TRBV6-3 and TRBJ2-7, with D perhaps being TRBD1 or TRBD2 (6 bases each). The germline V gene encodes CDR1 MNHEY and CDR2 SVGEGT. The CDR3 sequence is 16 residues long. V shed 6 bases and J shed 6 bases, with 24 bases lying between them.

The chain is built from TRBV5-6 and TRBJ2-7, with a weak D call TRBD2 (5 bases). V was clipped by 0 bases and J by 2 bases, with 12 bases between them. CDR3 size: 15 residues. The germline gives CDR1 SGHDT, CDR2 YYEEEE. CDR3 sequence reads: CASSLVPSLTYEQYF. CDR3 in DNA: TGTGCCAGCAGCTTGGTACCTAGCTTAACCTACGAGCAGTACTTC.

The rearrangement links TRBV6-1 to TRBJ2-7, with 9 nucleotides matching TRBD2. Trimming removed 1 base from V and 2 bases from J; junction bases left unmatched: 3. CDR1 and CDR2 (germline): MNHNS, SASEGT. CDR3 length equals 15 residues. The CDR3 DNA sequence: TGTGCCAGCAGTGAAGGGGTAGCGGGGGCCTACGAGCAGTACTTC. Translation gives CASSEGVAGAYEQYF.

The chain links TRBV5-1 to TRBJ1-2, with a possible D match to TRBD1 (5 bases). This CDR3 has 17 amino acids. V lost 4 bases, J lost 7 bases, and 26 bases lay in between. The germline gives CDR1 SGHRS, CDR2 YFSETQ. The CDR3 spells CASSPSGDLHLGSGYTF. In DNA, the CDR3 is TGCGCCAGCAGCCCTTCGGGGGACCTTCACCTAGGGAGTGGCTACACCTTC.

The count of this clone is one. The chain has TRBV2 and TRBJ2-1; D tentatively fits TRBD1 or TRBD2 (5 bases each). Germline values: CDR1 SNHLY, CDR2 FYNNEI. Trimming took 2 bases from V and 0 from J, leaving 11 bases between them. CDR3 length: 16 amino acids. In nucleotides, the CDR3 is TGTGCCAGCAGTGAATCGGGTGGGGGCTCCTACAATGAGCAGTTCTTC. The encoded protein is CASSESGGGSYNEQFF.

This rearrangement joins TRBV5-6 to TRBJ2-7, with D unclear. Germline loops: CDR1 SGHDT, CDR2 YYEEEE. The CDR3 is 13 amino acids. The germline V and J ends were trimmed by 1 base and 3 bases, with 8 bases remaining between them. The DNA for the CDR3 is TGTGCCAGCAGCTTGCCCCCTGACTACGAGCAGTACTTC. The encoded protein is CASSLPPDYEQYF.

The CDR3 bases are TGTGCCAGCAGTGCAGGGGAATATGCGGCTTTCTTT. Translation: CASSAGEYAAFF. The chain has TRBV13 and TRBJ1-1; maybe TRBD1 (6 bases). Germline CDR1 is PRHDT and CDR2 is FYEKMQ (reference sequence). The CDR3 totals 12 residues. Trimming took 6 bases from V and 11 from J, leaving 16 bases between them.

This clone was counted a single time. The CDR3 loop reads CASSLVGGRAGSGYTF. Here the CDR3 DNA reads TGTGCCAGCAGCTTAGTAGGGGGCAGGGCGGGCTCCGGCTACACCTTC. The rearrangement links TRBV11-2 to TRBJ1-2; 7 positions agree with TRBD1. V trimming: 1 base; J trimming: 8 bases; junction bases outside the gene matches: 13. The CDR3 extends over 16 amino acids. CDR1 is SGHAT and CDR2 is FQNNGV in the germline V gene.

This chain connects TRBV4-1 to TRBJ2-5; D is unclear. Trimming pared 1 base from V and 5 bases from J, leaving 14 bases between. The CDR3 covers 15 residues. Germline lookup yields CDR1 MGHRA and CDR2 YSYEKL. The CDR3 loop reads CASSQGHKLGETQYF. The DNA of the CDR3 is TGCGCCAGCAGCCAAGGACACAAGTTAGGGGAGACCCAGTACTTC.

The V gene is TRBV2, the J gene TRBJ2-5; D remains ambiguous. Trimming stripped 1 base from V and 4 bases from J, with 4 bases between. Germline V CDR1 and CDR2: SNHLY, FYNNEI. This CDR3 spans 12 amino acids. DNA for the CDR3: TGTGCCAGCAGTGAAGACCGAGAGACCCAGTACTTC. It specifies CASSEDRETQYF.

V and J are TRBV27 and TRBJ2-7; D is possibly TRBD2 (7 bases). This CDR3 region has 14 residues. The V gene lost 9 bases and the J gene lost 4 bases, with 19 bases spanning the gap. Germline-derived CDR1 and CDR2 are MNHEY and SMNVEV (reference sequence). The CDR3 nucleotides are TGTGCCAGTGCCTGGGGGGGCTCCGTATACGAGCAGTACTTC. It specifies CASAWGGSVYEQYF.

This rearrangement joins TRBV2 to TRBJ1-1; D is unclear. Trimming took 2 bases from V and 2 from J, leaving 9 bases between them. Germline V gene data show CDR1 as SNHLY and CDR2 as FYNNEI. This CDR3 contains 14 residues. The CDR3 sequence is CASSESWGNTEAFF. Written as DNA, the CDR3 is TGTGCCAGCAGTGAATCTTGGGGAAACACTGAAGCTTTCTTT.

CDR3 amino acids: CASSPRTGGFTEAFF. The CDR3 DNA reads as TGTGCCAGCAGCCCTCGGACAGGGGGCTTCACTGAAGCTTTCTTT. This chain joins TRBV7-2 and TRBJ1-1; 11 bases are shared with TRBD1. V was clipped by 5 bases and J by 4 bases; unmatched bases: 6. The CDR3 length is 15 residues. Germline loops: CDR1 SGHTA, CDR2 FQGNSA.

The chain couples TRBV13 to TRBJ1-4; D gene unclear. V lost 2 bases and J 5 bases, leaving 9 bases between the germline ends. The CDR3 loop spans 14 amino acids. Germline loops: CDR1 PRHDT, CDR2 FYEKMQ (reference sequence). The CDR3 DNA is TGTGCCAGCAGCTTACAAGAGTCCAATGAAAAACTGTTTTTT. Residues: CASSLQESNEKLFF.

The rearrangement uses TRBV5-5 and TRBJ2-3; 7 bases match TRBD2. Germline V gene sequence: CDR1 SGHKS, CDR2 YYEKEE (reference sequence). V lost 7 bases and J lost 5; bases outside the gene matches: 16. This CDR3 has 16 residues. The CDR3 bases are TGTGCCAGCCAAGGCGTTTTGGGGGGGGTACAAGATACGCAGTATTTT. It specifies CASQGVLGGVQDTQYF.

V is TRBV5-1 and J is TRBJ1-3; TRBD1 agrees at 8 bases. The CDR3 is 14 residues long. Trimming removed 1 base from V and 3 bases from J; junction bases left unmatched: 0. CDR1 is SGHRS, CDR2 YFSETQ, per germline. CDR3 DNA sequence: TGCGCCAGCAGCTTGACAGGGGGTGGAAACACCATATATTTT. It encodes CASSLTGGGNTIYF. The variable domain in full, completed from reference TRBV5-1 and TRBJ1-3, reads KAGVTQTPRYLIKTRGQQVTLSCSPISGHRSVSWYQQTPGQGLQFLFEYFSETQRNKGNFPGRFSGRQFSNSRSEMNVSTLELGDSALYLCASSLTGGGNTIYFGEGSWLTVV.

This chain connects TRBV14 to TRBJ1-4; possible D gene TRBD1, 6 bases. With 5 bases removed from V and 7 bases from J, the gap between germline ends came to 17 bases. The length of the CDR3 is 15 residues. Germline loops: CDR1 SGHDN, CDR2 FVKESK. CDR3 in DNA: TGTGCCAGCAGCGACGTGGGGGGCCTGGGTGAAAAACTGTTTTTT. Protein: CASSDVGGLGEKLFF.